The 16 T cell receptor beta chains below were found in one sample sequenced in a study of long-term antiretroviral therapy in people with HIV. At the survey level, the v3.0 immunoSEQ assay was run. Sequencing was performed with immunoSEQ multiplex PCR; in TCRdb, only in-frame clones are kept and a portion is missing. The sample consists of around 30,000 clones, 94% of them appearing once. The sample in question was unsorted PBMCs, obtained 7.4 years after starting antiretroviral therapy. The receptors originated from a man between 50 and 59 years old with HIV.

The chain links TRBV4-2 to TRBJ2-7; 7 positions agree with TRBD2. This CDR3 contains 15 residues. Trimming at V came to 4 bases and at J to 1 base, leaving 7 bases not matched to a gene. Germline lookup yields CDR1 LGHNA and CDR2 YNFKEQ. CDR3 loop: CASSLRGGVSYEQYF. The CDR3 bases are TGTGCCAGCAGCCTGCGCGGGGGAGTTTCCTACGAGCAGTACTTC.

The J gene is TRBJ1-5, the V gene TRBV6-6; D is possibly TRBD1 (6 bases). CDR3 length: 15 amino acids. The V end lost 6 bases, the J end lost 7 bases, and 19 bases lay between the germline ends. CDR1 is MNHNY and CDR2 is SVGAGI in the germline V gene (reference sequence). CDR3 nucleotides: TGTGCCAGCAGGCAAACGAGGGGGGCAGAGCAGCCCCAGCATTTT. It translates to CASRQTRGAEQPQHF.

The chain uses TRBV5-6 and TRBJ1-6, with D possibly being TRBD1 (6 bases). The germline V gene has CDR1 SGHDT and CDR2 YYEEEE. Trimming cost V 4 bases and J 5 bases, with 13 bases left between them. This CDR3 spans 15 amino acids. The CDR3 nucleotides are TGTGCCAGCAGCGTACAGGGCTTCGATAATTCACCCCTCCACTTT. Protein product: CASSVQGFDNSPLHF.

The rearrangement links TRBV6-6 to TRBJ2-5, with D unresolved. This CDR3 spans 13 amino acids. V gave up 7 bases and J gave up 5 bases, with 14 bases separating them. Germline V lookup: CDR1 MNHNY, CDR2 SVGAGI (reference sequence). The CDR3 nucleotides read TGTGCCAGCAAGTTGACGGTAGGGGAGACCCAGTACTTC. This sequence encodes CASKLTVGETQYF.

This chain joins TRBV30 and TRBJ1-4; TRBD1 is a possible D gene (6 bases). The CDR3 totals 12 residues. Germline-derived CDR1 and CDR2 are GTSNPN and SVGIG (reference sequence). V lost 3 bases, J lost 7 bases, and 9 bases lay in between. CDR3 loop: CAWSVGGEKLFF. The CDR3 region has the DNA TGTGCCTGGAGCGTAGGGGGTGAAAAACTGTTTTTT.

The chain uses TRBV27 and TRBJ1-6, with TRBD1 identical over 10 bases. The ends lost 7 bases at V and 8 bases at J; junction bases unmatched: 8. CDR1 is MNHEY and CDR2 is SMNVEV in the germline V gene (reference sequence). This CDR3 comprises 15 residues. The CDR3 sequence is CASKPRQGADSPLHF. The DNA of the CDR3 is TGTGCCAGCAAGCCCCGACAGGGGGCTGATTCACCCCTCCACTTT.

V and J are TRBV11-2 and TRBJ2-1, with D perhaps matching TRBD1 (5 bases). The germline V gene encodes CDR1 SGHAT and CDR2 FQNNGV. The V gene lost 1 base and the J gene lost 8 bases, with 9 bases spanning the gap. This CDR3 contains 13 residues. The CDR3 loop is CASSLGWGDEQFF. CDR3 DNA: TGTGCCAGCAGCTTAGGGTGGGGCGATGAGCAGTTCTTC.

This sequence joins TRBV6-5 and TRBJ1-6, with D possibly TRBD1 on 6 matching bases. V gave up 9 bases and J gave up 8 bases, with 14 bases separating them. The CDR3 has 13 residues. Germline values: CDR1 MNHEY, CDR2 SVGAGI. This CDR3 reads CASKQGADSPLHF. CDR3 coding DNA: TGTGCCAGTAAACAGGGCGCGGATTCACCCCTCCACTTT.

The rearrangement links TRBV5-1 to TRBJ2-3; 8 bases are shared with TRBD2. V lost 4 bases to trimming and J lost 4 bases; unmatched junction nucleotides: 5. Germline lookup yields CDR1 SGHRS and CDR2 YFSETQ. The CDR3 totals 14 residues. The DNA of the CDR3 is TGCGCCAGCAGCACCTTTAGCGGGGCAGATACGCAGTATTTT. This sequence encodes CASSTFSGADTQYF.

This sequence joins TRBV28 and TRBJ2-7; tentatively, D is TRBD1 (5 bases). Trimming removed 2 bases at V and 0 bases at J, with 8 bases between. This CDR3 region has 14 residues. Germline-derived CDR1 and CDR2 are MDHEN and SYDVKM. The CDR3 loop reads CASSLRGLSYEQYF. The CDR3 DNA reads TGTGCCAGCAGTTTAAGGGGTCTCTCCTACGAGCAGTACTTC.

V is TRBV2 and J is TRBJ2-7; TRBD1 aligns across 8 bases. The ends lost 6 bases at V and 7 bases at J; junction bases unmatched: 11. This CDR3 contains 14 residues. Germline assignment: CDR1 SNHLY and CDR2 FYNNEI. The CDR3 loop is CASSTRDRSREQYF. The CDR3 DNA reads as TGTGCCAGCAGCACCCGGGACAGGTCACGGGAGCAGTACTTC.

The V and J genes are TRBV28 and TRBJ1-1; possible D gene TRBD1, 6 bases. V shed 4 bases and J shed 1 base, with 19 bases lying between them. Germline V gives CDR1 MDHEN, CDR2 SYDVKM. The CDR3 length is 17 residues. CDR3 sequence: CASSSPSGWGANTEAFF. In DNA, the CDR3 is TGTGCCAGCAGTTCCCCGTCGGGGTGGGGGGCGAACACTGAAGCTTTCTTT.

The chain carries TRBV5-1 and TRBJ2-7, with D unclear. Trimming took 0 bases from V and 6 from J, leaving 10 bases between them. This CDR3 contains 13 residues. The germline V gene has CDR1 SGHRS and CDR2 YFSETQ. In nucleotides, the CDR3 is TGCGCCAGCAGCTTGGTGTTAGCTTCCGAGCAGTACTTC. The encoded protein is CASSLVLASEQYF.

The chain couples TRBV4-3 to TRBJ2-1, with D uncertain. Germline V lookup: CDR1 LGHNA, CDR2 YSLEER. The CDR3 loop spans 15 amino acids. V was trimmed by 0 bases and J by 6 bases, leaving 12 bases between them. DNA for the CDR3: TGCGCCAGCAGCCAAGATTTAGGCAGTTCCAATGAGCAGTTCTTC. Its translation: CASSQDLGSSNEQFF.

Here the CDR3 reads CASSPRGILAGAHGRTDTQYF. CDR3 bases: TGTGCCAGCAGCCCAAGGGGGATACTAGCGGGGGCCCATGGGCGCACAGATACGCAGTATTTT. The genes are TRBV7-6 and TRBJ2-3; TRBD2 matches at 11 bases. The CDR3 sequence is 21 residues long. Germline CDR1 and CDR2: SGHVS and FNYEAQ. V lost 5 bases to trimming and J lost 1 base; unmatched junction nucleotides: 20.

The gene calls are TRBV25-1 and TRBJ2-1; no firm D call. Trimming removed 1 base from V and 7 bases from J, with 2 bases in between. The germline V gene encodes CDR1 MGHDK and CDR2 SYGVNS. The CDR3 is 11 residues long. The CDR3 region has the DNA TGTGCCAGCAGTGAATTTAATGAGCAGTTCTTC. Its protein product is CASSEFNEQFF.